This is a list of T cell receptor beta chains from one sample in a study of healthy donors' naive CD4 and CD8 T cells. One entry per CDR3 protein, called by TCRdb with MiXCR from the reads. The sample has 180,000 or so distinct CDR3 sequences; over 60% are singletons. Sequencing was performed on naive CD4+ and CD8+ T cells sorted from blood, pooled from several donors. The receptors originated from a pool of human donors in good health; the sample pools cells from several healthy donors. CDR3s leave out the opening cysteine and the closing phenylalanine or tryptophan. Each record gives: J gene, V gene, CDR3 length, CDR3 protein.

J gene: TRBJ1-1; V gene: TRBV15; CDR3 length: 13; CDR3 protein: ATSRDAGIVTEAF
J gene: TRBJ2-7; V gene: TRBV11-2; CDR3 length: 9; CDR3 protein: ASSLMSEQY
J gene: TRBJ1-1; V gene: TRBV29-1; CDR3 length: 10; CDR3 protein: SVVGANTEAF
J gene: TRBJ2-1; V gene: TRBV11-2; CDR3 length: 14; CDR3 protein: ASTGGLASSYNEQF
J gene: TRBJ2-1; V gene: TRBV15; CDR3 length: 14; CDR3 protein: ATSRVRDLAYDEQF
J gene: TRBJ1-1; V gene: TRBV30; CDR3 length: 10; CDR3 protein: AWSVTGEGAF
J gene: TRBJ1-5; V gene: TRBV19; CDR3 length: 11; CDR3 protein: ASMIHSNQPQH
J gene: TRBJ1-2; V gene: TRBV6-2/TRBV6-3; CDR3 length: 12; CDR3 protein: ASRNRGANYGYT
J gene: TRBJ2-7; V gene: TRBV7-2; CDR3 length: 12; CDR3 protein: ASSLGLARYEQY
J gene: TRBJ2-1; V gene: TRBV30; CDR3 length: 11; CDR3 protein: AEARGGVDEQF
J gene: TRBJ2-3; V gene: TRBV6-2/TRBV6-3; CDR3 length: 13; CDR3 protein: ASRYGQVNTDTQY
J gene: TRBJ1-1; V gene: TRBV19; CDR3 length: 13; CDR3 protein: ASSPLGRGQTEAF
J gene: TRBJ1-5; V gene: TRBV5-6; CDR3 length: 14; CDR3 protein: ANSKTGTYSDQPQH
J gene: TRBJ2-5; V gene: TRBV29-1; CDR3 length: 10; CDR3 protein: SVEIGMGTQY
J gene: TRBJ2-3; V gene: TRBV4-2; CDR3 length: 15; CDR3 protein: ASSQEPSGGSTDTQY
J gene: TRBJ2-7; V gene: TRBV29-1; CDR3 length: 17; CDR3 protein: SVKQAGTGGSVSSYEQY